The rows below give T cell receptor beta chains drawn from one sample of a study of blood T cells in healthy people across ages. Using its own MiXCR run on the 5' RACE reads, TCRdb lists one record per CDR3 protein. The sample records roughly 930,000 distinct CDR3 sequences, roughly 43% being singletons. Sequencing was carried out using blood. Every receptor here comes from a man aged 25 to 40 in good health. The CDR3 runs from the conserved cysteine through the conserved F or W. Only some rows state a clone size, as once, few, many or a class for expanded clones.

cdr3_aa: CAISRQGSNTEAFF
j_call: TRBJ1-1
v_call: TRBV10-3
clone_size: .

cdr3_aa: CASSLWDRSPLHF
j_call: TRBJ1-6
v_call: TRBV7-3
clone_size: once

cdr3_aa: CSATTATGANVLTF
j_call: TRBJ2-6
v_call: TRBV20-1
clone_size: few

cdr3_aa: CASSLGGPATEQFF
j_call: TRBJ2-1
v_call: TRBV11-2
clone_size: .

cdr3_aa: CASSLDRISYNEQFF
j_call: TRBJ2-1
v_call: TRBV12-3/TRBV12-4
clone_size: .

cdr3_aa: CATSREGVSSYNEQFF
j_call: TRBJ2-1
v_call: TRBV15
clone_size: few

cdr3_aa: CASNHQQPPKPYEQYF
j_call: TRBJ2-7
v_call: TRBV11-2
clone_size: .

cdr3_aa: CASSQAGATYNEQFF
j_call: TRBJ2-1
v_call: TRBV4-2
clone_size: few

cdr3_aa: CASSEAGGVRQPQHF
j_call: TRBJ1-5
v_call: TRBV6-1
clone_size: few

cdr3_aa: CSAPSRGYHEQYF
j_call: .
v_call: TRBV20-1
clone_size: .

cdr3_aa: CSVPKGPTNEKLFF
j_call: TRBJ1-4
v_call: TRBV20-1
clone_size: few

cdr3_aa: CASSPTPKASEQYF
j_call: TRBJ2-7
v_call: TRBV12-3/TRBV12-4
clone_size: .

cdr3_aa: CSVMMMGLSNQPQHF
j_call: TRBJ1-5
v_call: TRBV20-1
clone_size: .

cdr3_aa: CAWNRDSYTEAFF
j_call: TRBJ1-1
v_call: TRBV30
clone_size: .

cdr3_aa: CASSYAPETQYF
j_call: TRBJ2-5
v_call: TRBV6-6
clone_size: few

cdr3_aa: CAMGAGDTQYF
j_call: TRBJ2-3
v_call: TRBV10-3
clone_size: .

cdr3_aa: CASSLETSSYNEQFF
j_call: TRBJ2-1
v_call: TRBV7-2
clone_size: few

cdr3_aa: CASSLVVSHGYTF
j_call: TRBJ1-2
v_call: TRBV12-3/TRBV12-4
clone_size: .

cdr3_aa: CASSLDAGKETQFF
j_call: TRBJ2-1
v_call: TRBV11-2
clone_size: .

cdr3_aa: CASGSTIGTDTQYF
j_call: TRBJ2-3
v_call: TRBV12-3/TRBV12-4
clone_size: .

cdr3_aa: CASSPGAPYEQYF
j_call: TRBJ2-7
v_call: TRBV18
clone_size: .

cdr3_aa: CASSPRSEEQYF
j_call: TRBJ2-4
v_call: TRBV6-5
clone_size: .

cdr3_aa: CASSAWSGQGYHEQYF
j_call: .
v_call: TRBV9
clone_size: .

cdr3_aa: CASSQEGLSGYTF
j_call: TRBJ1-2
v_call: TRBV4-2
clone_size: .

cdr3_aa: CAISESPGPYEQYF
j_call: TRBJ2-7
v_call: TRBV10-3
clone_size: few

cdr3_aa: CSAINPGNQPQHF
j_call: TRBJ1-5
v_call: TRBV20-1
clone_size: .